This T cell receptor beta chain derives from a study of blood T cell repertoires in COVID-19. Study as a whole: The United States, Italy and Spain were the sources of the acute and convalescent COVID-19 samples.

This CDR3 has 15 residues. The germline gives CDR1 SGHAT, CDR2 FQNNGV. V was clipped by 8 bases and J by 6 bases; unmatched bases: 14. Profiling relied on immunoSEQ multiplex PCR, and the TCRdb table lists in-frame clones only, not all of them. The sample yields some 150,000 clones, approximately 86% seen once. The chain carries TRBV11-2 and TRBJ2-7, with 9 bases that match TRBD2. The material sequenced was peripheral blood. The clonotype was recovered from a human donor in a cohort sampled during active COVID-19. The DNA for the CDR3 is TGTGCCAGCCTTCCGGGGATAGCGGGAGAACTCGAGCAGTACTTC. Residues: CASLPGIAGELEQYF.